This is a list of T cell receptor beta chains from one sample in a study of cytomegalovirus exposure and HLA in healthy donors. Generated by immunoSEQ multiplex PCR, the TCRdb table keeps only in-frame clones and is missing some. Of 150,000 to 200,000 clones in the sample, about 81% were seen once. The sample taken for sequencing was PBMCs. Receptor source: a woman aged 30 to 39 in good health and CMV-seronegative. The CDR3 runs from the conserved cysteine through the conserved F or W. Fields, in order: V gene, J gene, clone size, D gene, CDR3 protein, CDR3 DNA. The D gene is left open where the match is weak. Size tells how often a clone was seen (once, few, many) or the class of an expanded clone, and some rows leave it out.

V: TRBV2
J: TRBJ1-5
size: NA
D: NA
CDR3: CASSKGWAQNQPQHF
DNA: TGTGCCAGCAGTAAGGGGTGGGCGCAAAATCAGCCCCAGCATTTT

V: TRBV10-3
J: TRBJ1-5
size: NA
D: NA
CDR3: CAISESAGDYQPQHF
DNA: TGTGCCATCAGTGAGTCGGCAGGGGATTACCAGCCCCAGCATTTT

V: TRBV5-1
J: TRBJ2-5
size: NA
D: NA
CDR3: CASSPDTPREAQYF
DNA: TGCGCCAGCAGCCCGGACACTCCGAGGGAGGCCCAGTACTTC

V: TRBV5-6
J: TRBJ2-1
size: NA
D: TRBD1
CDR3: CASSFEQGANNRNEQFF
DNA: TGTGCCAGCAGCTTCGAACAGGGGGCGAATAATAGGAATGAGCAGTTCTTC

V: TRBV10-3
J: TRBJ2-3
size: once
D: TRBD2
CDR3: CAISESVPGGAADTQYF
DNA: TGTGCCATCAGTGAGTCGGTCCCGGGAGGTGCTGCAGATACGCAGTATTTT

V: TRBV6-6
J: TRBJ1-4
size: once
D: NA
CDR3: CASSLRQPQNEKLFF
DNA: TGTGCCAGCAGTTTAAGACAGCCACAGAATGAAAAACTGTTTTTT

V: TRBV5-1
J: TRBJ2-7
size: NA
D: NA
CDR3: CASSLGQGNYEQYF
DNA: TGCGCCAGCAGCTTGGGACAAGGTAACTACGAGCAGTACTTC

V: TRBV9
J: TRBJ1-4
size: NA
D: NA
CDR3: CASSVSGTNEKLFF
DNA: TGTGCCAGCAGCGTCAGTGGAACTAATGAAAAACTGTTTTTT

V: TRBV28
J: TRBJ1-2
size: NA
D: TRBD1
CDR3: CASSFGGTVFGYTF
DNA: TGTGCCAGCAGTTTTGGGGGGACAGTGTTTGGCTACACCTTC

V: TRBV6-6
J: TRBJ2-7
size: few
D: TRBD1
CDR3: CASSTGQGQGEQYF
DNA: TGTGCCAGCAGCACCGGACAGGGGCAGGGCGAGCAGTACTTC